This TCR beta chain was observed in a study of blood T cell repertoires in COVID-19. Looking at the study overall: The cDNA or gDNA used as material had been derived from T cells, B-cell-depleted T cells, or PBMCs.

V shed 4 bases, J shed 3 bases, and the junction held 3 bases outside the gene matches. Germline V lookup: CDR1 LGHDT, CDR2 YNNKEL (reference sequence). The CDR3 contains 15 residues. Sequencing used immunoSEQ multiplex PCR; TCRdb keeps in-frame clones, though not all of them. The table includes 45,000 to 60,000 clones, roughly 88% detected once. The J gene is TRBJ2-1, the V gene TRBV3-1 (or the pseudogene TRBV3-2), with TRBD2 matching 10 bases. The clonotype originates from a man aged 45 to 65 with active COVID-19. Sample: peripheral blood. The CDR3 spells CASSLRTSGYNEQFF. In nucleotides, the CDR3 is TGTGCCAGCAGCCTGAGGACTAGCGGCTACAATGAGCAGTTCTTC.